This T cell receptor beta chain came from a study of regulatory T cells in long-lasting Graves disease. The time point is: persistent/refractory GD, antithyroid drugs over 5 years with positive TRAb. PBMCs were the source of the RNA used for TCR sequencing. Patients were enrolled at an endocrinology department in Xi'an, China. This clonotype was recorded a few times. CDR3 length: 13 residues. The germline V gene encodes CDR1 SGHRS and CDR2 YFSETQ. The V end lost 4 bases, the J end lost 6 bases, and 10 bases lay between the germline ends. iRepertoire HTBI primers and Arm-PCR of CDR3 regions built TCR beta libraries. MiXCR was run by TCRdb on the multiplex PCR reads, yielding one entry per CDR3 protein. The top ten hold roughly 27% of the sample, which has roughly 300,000 distinct CDR3 sequences, about 18% seen once.

The chain carries TRBV5-1 and TRBJ2-2; D remains ambiguous. This receptor was identified in a female donor with Graves disease. Source: peripheral blood mononuclear cells (PBMCs), taken when the disease was refractory, from a patient treated with antithyroid drugs. CDR3 loop: CASSPLLSGELFF. In nucleotides, the CDR3 is TGCGCCAGCAGCCCGCTCCTTTCCGGGGAGCTGTTTTTT.